Below are 10 T cell receptor beta chains sequenced from a single sample in a study of blood T cell repertoires in COVID-19. TCRdb keeps only in-frame clones here, not all; method: immunoSEQ multiplex PCR. The sample yields a few hundred thousand clones, 70% to 90% seen once. Sample: peripheral blood. These receptors were obtained from a woman in her 70s with acute or convalescent COVID-19.

The table lists this clone with a few counts. The gene calls are TRBV4-1 and TRBJ1-1; tentative D call: TRBD1 (6 bases). Trimming took 4 bases from V and 8 from J, leaving 17 bases between them. This CDR3 has 14 residues. The V gene's germline CDR1 is MGHRA and CDR2 YSYEKL. This CDR3 is CASSPTTGLVEAFF. CDR3 bases: TGCGCCAGCAGCCCAACTACAGGGTTAGTCGAAGCTTTCTTT.

V gene TRBV11-2 combines with J gene TRBJ1-5, with a possible D match to TRBD1 (5 bases). V shed 5 bases and J shed 7 bases, with 18 bases lying between them. Per the germline V gene, CDR1 is SGHAT and CDR2 is FQNNGV. The CDR3 consists of 15 residues. The CDR3 DNA reads TGTGCCAGCAGCCCCTCGGGGGGGAACGGGCAGCCCCAGCATTTT. Translation gives CASSPSGGNGQPQHF.

This sequence joins TRBV7-9 and TRBJ1-1; a possible D gene is TRBD1 (5 bases). The CDR3 has 15 amino acids. The germline CDR1 and CDR2 sequences are SEHNR and FQNEAQ (reference sequence). Trimming took off 2 bases at V and 1 base at J, with 11 bases between the two ends. The CDR3 loop is CASSLRRGENTEAFF. CDR3 nucleotides: TGTGCCAGCAGCTTAAGGCGGGGGGAGAACACTGAAGCTTTCTTT.

The count of this clone is one. V usage is TRBV18 and J usage is TRBJ2-3; 7 bases are shared with TRBD2. This CDR3 has 15 residues. Germline CDR1 is KGHSH and CDR2 is LQKENI. Trimming cost V 3 bases and J 4 bases; bases outside gene matches: 7. CDR3 bases: TGTGCCAGCTCACCTGCGGGAGCGGGTCCAGATACGCAGTATTTT. Translation gives CASSPAGAGPDTQYF.

This chain links TRBV30 with TRBJ1-5, with 7 bases matching TRBD1. In germline, CDR1 is GTSNPN, CDR2 SVGIG (reference sequence). The J segment lost 6 bases and the V segment lost 5 bases, leaving 10 bases of the junction unmatched. The CDR3 is 14 amino acids. CDR3 amino acids: CAWGRQGASQPQHF. DNA for the CDR3: TGTGCCTGGGGGCGACAGGGCGCGAGTCAGCCCCAGCATTTT.

This chain uses TRBV27 with TRBJ2-3; TRBD2 matches 11 bases. Per germline, CDR1 MNHEY and CDR2 SMNVEV (reference sequence). The CDR3 covers 18 residues. The V segment lost 1 base and the J segment 4 bases; nucleotides outside the gene matches: 10. The CDR3 reads CASSLLLAGAQFSDTQYF. CDR3 nucleotides: TGTGCCAGCAGTTTATTACTAGCGGGGGCCCAATTTTCAGATACGCAGTATTTT.

The chain uses TRBV15 and TRBJ2-7, with a possible D match to TRBD1 (6 bases). V dropped 2 bases and J dropped 0 bases, with 11 bases sitting between them. The germline V gene has CDR1 LNHNV and CDR2 YYDKDF (reference sequence). CDR3 size: 15 residues. As DNA, the CDR3 is TGTGCCACCAGCAGATATGACAGGAGCTCCTACGAGCAGTACTTC. Its protein is CATSRYDRSSYEQYF.

This chain links TRBV5-6 with TRBJ1-5, with TRBD1 matching 11 bases. Germline trimming cut 3 bases from V and 5 bases from J; bases unmatched to any gene: 4. Germline V gene sequence: CDR1 SGHDT, CDR2 YYEEEE. This CDR3 has 15 residues. CDR3 DNA sequence: TGTGCCAGCAGCTGGGGACAGGGGGTTTATCAGCCCCAGCATTTT. Translation gives CASSWGQGVYQPQHF.

This chain's CDR3 is CASSEIWTGHEKLFF. DNA of the CDR3: TGTGCCAGCAGTGAAATCTGGACAGGGCATGAAAAACTGTTTTTT. The chain couples TRBV6-1 to TRBJ1-4, with 8 bases fitting TRBD1. Germline values: CDR1 MNHNS, CDR2 SASEGT. This CDR3 is 15 amino acids long. Unmatched junction bases numbered 5, after V lost 2 bases and J lost 6 bases.

This rearrangement joins TRBV18 to TRBJ1-6; unclear D gene. Trimming shortened V by 5 bases and J by 8 bases, and 10 bases separated the two germline ends. The germline CDR1 and CDR2 sequences are KGHSH and LQKENI. This CDR3 has 13 residues. In nucleotides, the CDR3 is TGTGCCAGCTCAACGAAGCAGGATTCACCCCTCCACTTT. Residues: CASSTKQDSPLHF.